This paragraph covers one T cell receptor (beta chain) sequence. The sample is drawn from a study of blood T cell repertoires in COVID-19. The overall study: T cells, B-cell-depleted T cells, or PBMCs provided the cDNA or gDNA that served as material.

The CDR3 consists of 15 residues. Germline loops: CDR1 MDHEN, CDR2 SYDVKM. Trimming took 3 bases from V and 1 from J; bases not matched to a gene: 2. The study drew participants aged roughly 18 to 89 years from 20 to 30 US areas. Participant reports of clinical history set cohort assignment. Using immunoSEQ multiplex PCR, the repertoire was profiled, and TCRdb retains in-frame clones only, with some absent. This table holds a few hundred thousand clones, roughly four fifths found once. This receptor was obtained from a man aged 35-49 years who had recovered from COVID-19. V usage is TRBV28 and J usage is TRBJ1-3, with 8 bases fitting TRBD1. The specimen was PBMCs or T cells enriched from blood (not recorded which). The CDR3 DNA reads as TGTGCCAGCAGTTTTACAGGGGGGTCTGGAAACACCATATATTTT. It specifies CASSFTGGSGNTIYF.